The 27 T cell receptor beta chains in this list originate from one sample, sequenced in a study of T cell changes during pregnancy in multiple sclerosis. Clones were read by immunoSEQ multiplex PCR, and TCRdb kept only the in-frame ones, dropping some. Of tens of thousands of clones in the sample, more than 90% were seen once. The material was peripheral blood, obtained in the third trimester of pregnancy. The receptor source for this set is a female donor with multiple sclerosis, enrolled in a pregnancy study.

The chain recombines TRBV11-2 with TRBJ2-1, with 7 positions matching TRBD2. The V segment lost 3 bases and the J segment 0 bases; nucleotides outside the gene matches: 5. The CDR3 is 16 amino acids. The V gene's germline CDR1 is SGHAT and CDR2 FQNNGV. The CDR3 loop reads CASSFSGRASYNEQFF. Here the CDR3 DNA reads TGTGCCAGCAGCTTCTCGGGGAGGGCCTCCTACAATGAGCAGTTCTTC.

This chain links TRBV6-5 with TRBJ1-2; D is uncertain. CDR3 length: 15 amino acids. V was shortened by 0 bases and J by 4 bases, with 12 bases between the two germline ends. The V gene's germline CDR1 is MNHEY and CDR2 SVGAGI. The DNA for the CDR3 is TGTGCCAGCAGTTACTCCTACGGGGTGGGCTATGGCTACACCTTC. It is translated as CASSYSYGVGYGYTF.

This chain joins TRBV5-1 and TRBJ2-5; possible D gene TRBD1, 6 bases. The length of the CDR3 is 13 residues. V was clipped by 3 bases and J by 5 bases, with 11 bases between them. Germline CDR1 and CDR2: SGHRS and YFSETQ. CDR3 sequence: CASSWTQGETQYF. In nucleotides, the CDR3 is TGCGCCAGCAGCTGGACCCAGGGGGAGACCCAGTACTTC. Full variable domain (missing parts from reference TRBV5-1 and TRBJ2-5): KAGVTQTPRYLIKTRGQQVTLSCSPISGHRSVSWYQQTPGQGLQFLFEYFSETQRNKGNFPGRFSGRQFSNSRSEMNVSTLELGDSALYLCASSWTQGETQYFGPGTRLLVL.

In DNA, the CDR3 is TGTGCCAGTAGTATTTTAGGGGATAGCAATCAGCCCCAGCATTTT. Translation: CASSILGDSNQPQHF. V is TRBV19 and J is TRBJ1-5; TRBD1 is a possible D gene (5 bases). The CDR3 contains 15 residues. V was shortened by 3 bases and J by 0 bases, with 9 bases between the two germline ends. Germline V gene data show CDR1 as LNHDA and CDR2 as SQIVND (reference sequence).

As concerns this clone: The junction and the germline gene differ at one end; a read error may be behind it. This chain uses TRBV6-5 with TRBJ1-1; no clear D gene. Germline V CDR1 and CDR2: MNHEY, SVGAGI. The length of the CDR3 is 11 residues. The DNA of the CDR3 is TGTGCCACCAGTATGTTAAGCGAAGCTTTCTTT. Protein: CATSMLSEAFF.

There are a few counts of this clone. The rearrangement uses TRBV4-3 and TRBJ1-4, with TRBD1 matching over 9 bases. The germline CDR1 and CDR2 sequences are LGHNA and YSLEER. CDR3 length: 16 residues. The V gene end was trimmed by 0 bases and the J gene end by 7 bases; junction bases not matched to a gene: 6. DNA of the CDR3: TGCGCCAGCAGCCAAGATCTTGGGACAGGGTCTGAAAAACTGTTTTTT. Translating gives CASSQDLGTGSEKLFF.

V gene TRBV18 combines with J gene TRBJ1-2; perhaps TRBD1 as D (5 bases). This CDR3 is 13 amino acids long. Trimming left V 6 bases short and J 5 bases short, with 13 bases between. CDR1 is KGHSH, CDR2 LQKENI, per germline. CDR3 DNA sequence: TGTGCCAGCTCGGCCAGGGTAGGGTATGGCTACACCTTC. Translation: CASSARVGYGYTF.

The CDR3 here is CASSLDRPNTEAFF. CDR3 bases: TGTGCCAGCAGTTTGGACAGGCCGAACACTGAAGCTTTCTTT. The chain combines TRBV27 with TRBJ1-1, with 7 bases matching TRBD1. Germline V gives CDR1 MNHEY, CDR2 SMNVEV (reference sequence). With 3 bases clipped from V and 1 base from J, the junction kept 2 bases outside the gene matches. The CDR3 runs to 14 residues.

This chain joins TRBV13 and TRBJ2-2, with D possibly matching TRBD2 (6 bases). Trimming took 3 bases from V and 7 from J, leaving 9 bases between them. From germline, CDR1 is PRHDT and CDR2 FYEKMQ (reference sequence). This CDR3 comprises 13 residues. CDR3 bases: TGTGCCAGCAGCTTGACTAGTTTCGGGGAGCTGTTTTTT. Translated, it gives CASSLTSFGELFF. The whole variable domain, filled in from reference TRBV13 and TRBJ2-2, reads AAGVIQSPRHLIKEKRETATLKCYPIPRHDTVYWYQQGPGQDPQFLISFYEKMQSDKGSIPDRFSAQQFSDYHSELNMSSLELGDSALYFCASSLTSFGELFFGEGSRLTVL.

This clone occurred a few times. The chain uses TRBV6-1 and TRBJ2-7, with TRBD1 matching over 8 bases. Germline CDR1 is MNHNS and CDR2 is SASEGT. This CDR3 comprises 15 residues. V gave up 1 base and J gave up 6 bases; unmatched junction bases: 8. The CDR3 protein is CASSEVSGGSPEQYF. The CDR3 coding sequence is TGTGCCAGCAGTGAAGTGTCAGGGGGCTCCCCCGAGCAGTACTTC.

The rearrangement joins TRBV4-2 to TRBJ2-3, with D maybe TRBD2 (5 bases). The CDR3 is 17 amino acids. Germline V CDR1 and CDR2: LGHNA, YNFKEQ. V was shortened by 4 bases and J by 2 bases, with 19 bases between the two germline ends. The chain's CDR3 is CASSPKTEAELTDTQYF. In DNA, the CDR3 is TGTGCCAGCAGCCCGAAGACGGAAGCGGAACTCACAGATACGCAGTATTTT.

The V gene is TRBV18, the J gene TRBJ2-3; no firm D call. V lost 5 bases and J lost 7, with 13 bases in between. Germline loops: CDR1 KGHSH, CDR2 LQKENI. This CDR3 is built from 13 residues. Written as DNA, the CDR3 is TGTGCCAGCTCATCAGGCCCAGAAAATACGCAGTATTTT. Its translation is CASSSGPENTQYF.

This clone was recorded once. The CDR3 loop is CASSPPGLRGNTIYF. CDR3 DNA sequence: TGTGCCAGCAGCCCTCCGGGGTTACGAGGAAACACCATATATTTT. This sequence joins TRBV7-9 and TRBJ1-3; D uncertain. CDR1 and CDR2 from the germline V gene are SEHNR and FQNEAQ (reference sequence). The CDR3 covers 15 residues. Trimming stripped 5 bases from V and 4 bases from J, with 15 bases between.

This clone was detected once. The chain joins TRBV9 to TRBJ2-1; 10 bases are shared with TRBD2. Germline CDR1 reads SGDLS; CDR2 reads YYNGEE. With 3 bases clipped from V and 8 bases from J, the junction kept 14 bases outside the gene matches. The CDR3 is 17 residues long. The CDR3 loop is CASSARGAGGPLDEQFF. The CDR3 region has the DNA TGTGCCAGCAGCGCGCGGGGAGCGGGAGGGCCTTTGGATGAGCAGTTCTTC. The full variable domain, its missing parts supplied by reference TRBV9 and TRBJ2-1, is DSGVTQTPKHLITATGQRVTLRCSPRSGDLSVYWYQQSLDQGLQFLIQYYNGEERAKGNILERFSAQQFPDLHSELNLSSLELGDSALYFCASSARGAGGPLDEQFFGPGTRLTVL.

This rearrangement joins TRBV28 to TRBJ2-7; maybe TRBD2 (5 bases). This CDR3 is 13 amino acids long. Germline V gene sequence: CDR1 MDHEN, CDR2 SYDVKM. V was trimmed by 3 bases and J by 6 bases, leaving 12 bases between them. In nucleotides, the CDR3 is TGTGCCAGCAGTTTGTCTAGCTGGGGCGAGCAGTACTTC. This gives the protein CASSLSSWGEQYF.

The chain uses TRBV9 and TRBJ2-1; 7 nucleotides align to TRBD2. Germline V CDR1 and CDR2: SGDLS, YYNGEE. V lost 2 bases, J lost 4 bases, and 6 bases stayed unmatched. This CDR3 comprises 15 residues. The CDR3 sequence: CASSVAGAGYNEQFF. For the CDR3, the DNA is TGTGCCAGCAGCGTCGCGGGAGCTGGGTACAATGAGCAGTTCTTC.

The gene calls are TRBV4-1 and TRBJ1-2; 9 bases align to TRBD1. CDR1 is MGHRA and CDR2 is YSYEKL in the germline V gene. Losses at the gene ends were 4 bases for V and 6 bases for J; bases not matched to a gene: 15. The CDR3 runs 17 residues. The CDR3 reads CASSRPGTGLRVHGYTF. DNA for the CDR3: TGCGCCAGCAGCCGGCCCGGGACAGGGCTTAGGGTGCATGGCTACACCTTC.

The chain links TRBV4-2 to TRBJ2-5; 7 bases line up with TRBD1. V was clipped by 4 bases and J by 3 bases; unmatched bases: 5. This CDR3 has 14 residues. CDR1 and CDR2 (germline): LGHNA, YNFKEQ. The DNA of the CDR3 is TGTGCCAGCAGCCCCGGGACAGAGAAAGAGACCCAGTACTTC. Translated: CASSPGTEKETQYF.

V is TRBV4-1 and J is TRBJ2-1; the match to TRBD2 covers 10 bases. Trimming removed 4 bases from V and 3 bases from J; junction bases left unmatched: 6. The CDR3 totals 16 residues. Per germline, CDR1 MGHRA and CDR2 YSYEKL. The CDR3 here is CASSRLAGGRYNEQFF. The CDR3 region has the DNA TGCGCCAGCAGCCGGTTAGCGGGAGGTCGCTACAATGAGCAGTTCTTC.

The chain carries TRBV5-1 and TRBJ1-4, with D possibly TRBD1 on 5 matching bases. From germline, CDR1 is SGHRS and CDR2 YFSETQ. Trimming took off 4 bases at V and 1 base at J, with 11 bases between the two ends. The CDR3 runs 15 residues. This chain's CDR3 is CASSVMGGTNEKLFF. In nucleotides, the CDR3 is TGCGCCAGCAGCGTGATGGGGGGAACTAATGAAAAACTGTTTTTT.

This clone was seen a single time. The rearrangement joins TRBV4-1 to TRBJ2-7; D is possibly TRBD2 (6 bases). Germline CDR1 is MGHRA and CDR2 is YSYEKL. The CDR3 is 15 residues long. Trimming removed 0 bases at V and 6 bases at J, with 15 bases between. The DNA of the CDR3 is TGCGCCAGCAGCCAAGATCAAACGGGAGAGATCGAGCAGTACTTC. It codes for CASSQDQTGEIEQYF.

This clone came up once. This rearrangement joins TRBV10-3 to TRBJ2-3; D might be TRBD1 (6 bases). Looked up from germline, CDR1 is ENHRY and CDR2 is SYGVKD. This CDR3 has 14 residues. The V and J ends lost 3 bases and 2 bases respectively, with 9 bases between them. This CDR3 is CAISEDRNTDTQYF. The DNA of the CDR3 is TGTGCCATCAGTGAAGACAGGAACACAGATACGCAGTATTTT.

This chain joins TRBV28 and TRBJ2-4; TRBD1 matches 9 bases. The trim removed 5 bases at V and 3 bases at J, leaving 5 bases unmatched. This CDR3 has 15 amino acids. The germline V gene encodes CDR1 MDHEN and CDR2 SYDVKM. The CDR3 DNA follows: TGTGCCAGCAGTCAGAGACAGGGGGACAAAAACATTCAGTACTTC. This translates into CASSQRQGDKNIQYF.

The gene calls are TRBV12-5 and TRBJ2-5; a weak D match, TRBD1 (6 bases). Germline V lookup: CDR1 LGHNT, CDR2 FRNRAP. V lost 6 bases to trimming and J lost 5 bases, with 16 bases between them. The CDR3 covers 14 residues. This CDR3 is CASGDGQLGETQYF. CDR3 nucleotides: TGTGCTAGTGGAGACGGACAGCTTGGGGAGACCCAGTACTTC.

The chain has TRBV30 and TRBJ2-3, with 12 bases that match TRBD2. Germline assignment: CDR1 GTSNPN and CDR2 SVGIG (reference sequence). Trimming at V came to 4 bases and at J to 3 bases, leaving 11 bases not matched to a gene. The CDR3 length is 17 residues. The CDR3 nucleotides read TGTGCCTGGACTCCTTTGAGGACTAGCGGGAAAACAGATACGCAGTATTTT. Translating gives CAWTPLRTSGKTDTQYF.

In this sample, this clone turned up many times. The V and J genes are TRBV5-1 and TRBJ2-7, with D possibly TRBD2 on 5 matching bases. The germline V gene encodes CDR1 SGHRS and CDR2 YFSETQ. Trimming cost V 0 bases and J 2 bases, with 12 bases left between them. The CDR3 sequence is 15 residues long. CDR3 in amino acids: CASSLGGFGPYEQYF. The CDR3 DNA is TGCGCCAGCAGCTTGGGCGGGTTTGGCCCCTACGAGCAGTACTTC.

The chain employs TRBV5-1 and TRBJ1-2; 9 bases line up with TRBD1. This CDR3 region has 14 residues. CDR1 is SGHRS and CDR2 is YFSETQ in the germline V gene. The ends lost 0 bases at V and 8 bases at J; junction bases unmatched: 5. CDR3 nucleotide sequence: TGCGCCAGCAGCTTGGGGACAGGGGCCCTGGGCTACACCTTC. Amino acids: CASSLGTGALGYTF.